This T cell receptor (beta chain) was documented in a study of T cells after yellow fever vaccination. TCRdb passed the 5' RACE reads through MiXCR, listing each CDR3 protein once. The table has 300,000 or so distinct CDR3 sequences, approximately 8% seen once. This clonotype was counted between two and nine times. Its target is not known. Per germline, CDR1 LNHNV and CDR2 YYDKDF (reference sequence). The junction had 7 bases not matched to a gene; V was cut back by 3 bases and J by 2 bases. The CDR3 is 16 residues long. Whole-study results and caveats: FACS-sorted repertoires could contain abundant clonotypes contaminating from the bulk population.

This receptor was taken from a man between 18 and 35 years old who received the YFV17D yellow fever vaccine. Sequenced here: PBMCs, sampled roughly 46 days after the first yellow fever vaccination. The chain links TRBV15 to TRBJ2-3; 8 bases map to TRBD2. The CDR3 DNA is TGTGCCACCAGCAGGGATCTAGCGGGCAACACAGATACGCAGTATTTT. This encodes CATSRDLAGNTDTQYF.